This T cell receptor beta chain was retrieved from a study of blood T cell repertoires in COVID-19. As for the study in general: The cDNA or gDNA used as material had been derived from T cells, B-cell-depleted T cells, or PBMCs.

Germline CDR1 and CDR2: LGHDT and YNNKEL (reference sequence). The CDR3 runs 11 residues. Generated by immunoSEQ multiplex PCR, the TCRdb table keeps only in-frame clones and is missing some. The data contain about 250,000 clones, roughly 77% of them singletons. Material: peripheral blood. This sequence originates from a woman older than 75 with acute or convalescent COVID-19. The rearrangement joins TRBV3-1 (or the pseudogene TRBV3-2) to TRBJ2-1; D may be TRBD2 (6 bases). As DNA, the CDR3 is TGTGCAGTCGCGGAGGGCAATGAGCAGTTCTTC. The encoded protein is CAVAEGNEQFF.